The rows below give T cell receptor beta chains drawn from one sample of a study of blood T cell repertoires in COVID-19. Profiled with immunoSEQ multiplex PCR; TCRdb holds only in-frame clones, not every one. The profile shows approximately 530,000 clones, 85% to 90% of them singletons. The specimen sequenced was peripheral blood. These receptors all stem from a woman in her forties or fifties with COVID-19, enrolled during active disease. The CDR3 runs from the conserved cysteine through the conserved F or W. D genes are given only for firm matches. Size tells how often a clone was seen (once, few, many) or the class of an expanded clone, and some rows leave it out.

TRBV28	.	.	TRBJ1-2	CASSSGVSVYGYTF	TGTGCCAGCAGTTCAGGGGTATCTGTCTATGGCTACACCTTC
TRBV7-2	.	.	TRBJ2-3	CASSLAGGPTDTQYF	TGTGCCAGCAGCTTAGCGGGGGGGCCCACAGATACGCAGTATTTT
TRBV6-1	.	.	TRBJ1-2	CASSESSNYGYTF	TGTGCCAGCAGTGAGTCCAGTAACTATGGCTACACCTTC
TRBV11-2	TRBD2	.	TRBJ2-7	CASSLDSGGAFNYEQYF	TGTGCCAGCAGCTTAGATAGCGGGGGGGCCTTTAACTACGAGCAGTACTTC
TRBV4-2	.	.	TRBJ1-5	CASSQTTDNQPQHF	TGTGCCAGCAGCCAAACGACAGACAATCAGCCCCAGCATTTT
TRBV24-1	TRBD1	.	TRBJ2-3	CATSDSGGDTQYF	TGTGCCACCAGTGATTCAGGGGGAGATACGCAGTATTTT
TRBV7-8	.	.	TRBJ2-7	CASSFKGPNEQYF	TGTGCCAGCAGCTTCAAGGGGCCCAACGAGCAGTACTTC
TRBV7-9	.	.	TRBJ2-3	CASSPVGASGQGTQYF	TGTGCCAGCAGCCCTGTGGGGGCTAGCGGCCAGGGGACGCAGTATTTT
TRBV28	.	.	TRBJ2-7	CASSLSTRVASYEQYF	TGTGCCAGCAGTTTAAGCACTAGGGTGGCCTCCTACGAGCAGTACTTC
TRBV5-1	TRBD1	once	TRBJ2-3	CASSRIRGKDTQYF	TGCGCCAGCAGCAGAATCAGGGGGAAGGATACGCAGTATTTT
TRBV19	TRBD1	.	TRBJ2-7	CATSGTGGYEQYF	TGTGCCACCTCCGGGACAGGGGGCTACGAGCAGTACTTC